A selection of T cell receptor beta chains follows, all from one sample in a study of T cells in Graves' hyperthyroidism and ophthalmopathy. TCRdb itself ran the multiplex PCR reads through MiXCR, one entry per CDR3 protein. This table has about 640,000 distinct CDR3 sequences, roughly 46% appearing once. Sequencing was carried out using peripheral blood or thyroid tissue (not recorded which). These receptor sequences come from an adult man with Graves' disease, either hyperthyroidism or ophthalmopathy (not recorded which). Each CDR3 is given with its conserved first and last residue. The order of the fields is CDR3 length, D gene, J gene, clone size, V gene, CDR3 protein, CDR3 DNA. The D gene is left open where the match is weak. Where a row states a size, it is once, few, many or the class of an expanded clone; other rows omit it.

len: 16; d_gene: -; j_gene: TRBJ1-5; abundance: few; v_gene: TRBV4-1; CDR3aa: CASRTTQGKSNQPQHF; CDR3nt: TGCGCCAGCAGAACTACCCAGGGGAAGAGCAATCAGCCCCAGCATTTT
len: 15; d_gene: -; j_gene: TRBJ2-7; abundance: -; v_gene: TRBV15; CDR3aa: CATSVLSGVHYEQYF; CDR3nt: TGTGCCACCAGCGTTCTCTCAGGGGTCCACTACGAGCAGTACTTC
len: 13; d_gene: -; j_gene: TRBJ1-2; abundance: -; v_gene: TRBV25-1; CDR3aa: CASTGPTFYGYTF; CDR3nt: TGTGCCAGCACTGGACCGACGTTCTATGGCTACACCTTC
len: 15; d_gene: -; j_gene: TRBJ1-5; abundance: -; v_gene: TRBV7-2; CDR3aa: CASSGAIGGNQPQHF; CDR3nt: TGTGCCAGCAGCGGGGCTATCGGGGGCAATCAGCCCCAGCATTTT
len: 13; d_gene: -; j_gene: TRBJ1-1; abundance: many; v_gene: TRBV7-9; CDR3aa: CASTDGMNTEAFF; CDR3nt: TGTGCCAGCACCGACGGGATGAACACTGAAGCTTTCTTT
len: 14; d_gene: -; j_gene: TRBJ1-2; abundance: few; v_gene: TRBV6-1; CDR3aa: CASSAGGDDYGYTF; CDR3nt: TGTGCCAGCAGTGCCGGGGGTGACGACTATGGCTACACCTTC
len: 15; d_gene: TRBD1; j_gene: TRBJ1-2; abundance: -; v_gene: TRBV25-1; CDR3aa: CASSLGTASNYGYTF; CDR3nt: TGTGCCAGCTCACTAGGGACAGCCTCTAACTATGGCTACACCTTC
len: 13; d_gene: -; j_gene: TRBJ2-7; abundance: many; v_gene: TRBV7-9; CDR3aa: CASSGKGVYEQYF; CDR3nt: TGTGCCAGCAGCGGCAAAGGGGTATACGAGCAGTACTTC
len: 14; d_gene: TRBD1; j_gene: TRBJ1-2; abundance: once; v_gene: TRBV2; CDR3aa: CASSEVTGAEGYTF; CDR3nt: TGTGCCAGCAGTGAAGTGACAGGGGCGGAGGGCTACACCTTC
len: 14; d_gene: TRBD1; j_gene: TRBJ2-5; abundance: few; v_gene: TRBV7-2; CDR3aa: CASSLQQGRETQYF; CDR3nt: TGTGCCAGCAGTTTACAACAGGGGAGAGAGACCCAGTACTTC
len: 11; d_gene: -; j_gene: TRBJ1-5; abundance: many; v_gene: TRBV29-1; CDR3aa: CSVEEGTAQHF; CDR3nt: TGCAGCGTTGAAGAAGGGACGGCCCAGCATTTT
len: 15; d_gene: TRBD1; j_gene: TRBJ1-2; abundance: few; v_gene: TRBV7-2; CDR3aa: CASSSGQGDRYGYTF; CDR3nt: TGTGCCAGCAGCTCCGGACAGGGAGATCGGTATGGCTACACCTTC
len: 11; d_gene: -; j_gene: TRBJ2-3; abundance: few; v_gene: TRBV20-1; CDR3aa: CSAGTTDTQYF; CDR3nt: TGCAGTGCCGGGACCACAGATACGCAGTATTTT
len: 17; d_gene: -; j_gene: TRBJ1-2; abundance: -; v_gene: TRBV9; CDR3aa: CASSENIQGATNYGYTF; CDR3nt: TGTGCCAGCAGCGAAAACATACAGGGAGCTACTAACTATGGCTACACCTTC
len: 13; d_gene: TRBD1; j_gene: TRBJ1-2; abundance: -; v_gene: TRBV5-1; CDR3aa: CASSPADRDGYTF; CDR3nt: TGCGCCAGCAGCCCCGCCGACAGGGATGGCTACACCTTC
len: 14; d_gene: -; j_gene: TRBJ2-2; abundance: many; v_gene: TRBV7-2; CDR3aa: CASSSRPLPGELFF; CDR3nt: TGTGCCAGCAGCAGCAGACCCTTACCCGGGGAGCTGTTTTTT
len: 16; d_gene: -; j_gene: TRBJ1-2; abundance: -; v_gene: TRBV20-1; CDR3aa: CSASSSPGSLFGGYTF; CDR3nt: TGCAGTGCCAGCAGCTCTCCCGGGTCTCTGTTCGGCGGCTACACCTTC
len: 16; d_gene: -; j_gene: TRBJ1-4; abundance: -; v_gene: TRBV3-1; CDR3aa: CASSQGGAGWGEKLFF; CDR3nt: TGTGCCAGCAGCCAGGGGGGAGCAGGGTGGGGTGAAAAACTGTTTTTT
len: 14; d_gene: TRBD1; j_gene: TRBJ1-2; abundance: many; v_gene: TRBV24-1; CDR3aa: CATSDGDRGSGYTF; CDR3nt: TGTGCCACCAGTGATGGGGACAGGGGCAGTGGCTACACCTTC
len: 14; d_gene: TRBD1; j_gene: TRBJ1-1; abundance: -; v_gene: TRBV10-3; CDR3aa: CAIRDLGYRGEAFF; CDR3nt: TGTGCCATCAGGGACCTTGGATACAGGGGTGAAGCTTTCTTT
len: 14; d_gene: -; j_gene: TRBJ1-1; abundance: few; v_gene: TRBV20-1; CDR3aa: CSARRQVLNTEAFF; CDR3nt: TGCAGTGCCCGCCGACAGGTTTTGAACACTGAAGCTTTCTTT
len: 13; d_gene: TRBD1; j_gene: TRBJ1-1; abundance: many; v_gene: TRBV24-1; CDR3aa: CATTDRQGRKAFF; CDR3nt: TGTGCCACCACCGACCGACAGGGGCGTAAAGCTTTCTTT
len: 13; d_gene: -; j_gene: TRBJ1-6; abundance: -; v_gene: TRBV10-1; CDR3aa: CASSESTGSPLHF; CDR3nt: TGCGCCAGCAGTGAGTCGACGGGGTCACCCCTCCACTTT
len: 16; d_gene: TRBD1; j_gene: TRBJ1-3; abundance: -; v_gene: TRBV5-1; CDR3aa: CASSRDRASSGNTIYF; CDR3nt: TGCGCCAGCAGCCGGGACAGGGCTAGCTCTGGAAACACCATATATTTT
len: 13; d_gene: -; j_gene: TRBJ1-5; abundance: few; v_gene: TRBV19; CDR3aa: CASSIIEHQPQHF; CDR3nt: TGTGCCAGTAGTATAATAGAGCATCAGCCCCAGCATTTT
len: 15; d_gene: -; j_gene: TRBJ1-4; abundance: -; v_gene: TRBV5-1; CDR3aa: CASSLVPGRDEKLFF; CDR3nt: TGCGCCAGCAGCTTGGTTCCGGGTAGAGATGAAAAACTGTTTTTT
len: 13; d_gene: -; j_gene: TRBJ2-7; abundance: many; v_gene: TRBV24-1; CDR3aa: CATSRPDSYEQYF; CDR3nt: TGTGCCACCAGCCGTCCCGACTCCTACGAGCAGTACTTC
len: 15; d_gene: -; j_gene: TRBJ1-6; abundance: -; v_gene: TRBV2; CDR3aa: CASRGRDAYNSPLHF; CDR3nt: TGTGCCAGCAGGGGTAGGGACGCATATAATTCACCCCTCCACTTT
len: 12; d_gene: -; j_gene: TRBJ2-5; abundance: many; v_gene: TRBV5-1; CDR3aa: CASSLSQETQYF; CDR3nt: TGTGCCAGCAGCTTATCGCAAGAGACCCAGTACTTC
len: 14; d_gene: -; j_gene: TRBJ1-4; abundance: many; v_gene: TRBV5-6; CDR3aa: CASSLSLNNEKLFF; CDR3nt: TGTGCCAGCAGCTTGAGTCTGAATAATGAAAAACTGTTTTTT
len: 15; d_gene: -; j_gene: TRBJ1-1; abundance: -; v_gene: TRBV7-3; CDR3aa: CASSVGLAIGTEAFF; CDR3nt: TGTGCCAGCAGCGTAGGATTGGCGATAGGCACTGAAGCTTTCTTT
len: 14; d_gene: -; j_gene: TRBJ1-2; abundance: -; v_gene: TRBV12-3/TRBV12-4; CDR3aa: CASRPGLTPDGYTF; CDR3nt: TGTGCCAGCAGGCCGGGCCTCACGCCGGATGGCTACACCTTC
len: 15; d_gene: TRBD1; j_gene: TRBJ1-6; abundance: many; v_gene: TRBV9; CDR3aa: CASGLGTAYNSPLHF; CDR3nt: TGTGCCAGCGGACTCGGGACAGCGTATAATTCACCCCTCCACTTT
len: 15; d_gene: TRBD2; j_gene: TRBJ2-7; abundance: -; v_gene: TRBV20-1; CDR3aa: CSAGTSGRGLYEQYF; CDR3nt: TGCAGTGCTGGAACTAGCGGGAGGGGCTTATACGAGCAGTACTTC
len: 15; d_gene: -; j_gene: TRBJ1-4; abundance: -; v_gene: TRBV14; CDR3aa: CASSQGAGRREKLFF; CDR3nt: TGTGCCAGCAGCCAAGGTGCGGGGCGTCGAGAAAAACTGTTTTTT
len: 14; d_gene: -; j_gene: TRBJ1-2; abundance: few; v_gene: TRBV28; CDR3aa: CASRPPGANYGYTF; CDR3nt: TGTGCCAGCAGGCCACCCGGGGCTAACTATGGCTACACCTTC
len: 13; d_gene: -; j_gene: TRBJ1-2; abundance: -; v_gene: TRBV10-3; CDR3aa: CAISLEGLHGYTF; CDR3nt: TGTGCCATCAGCTTAGAAGGTTTGCATGGCTACACCTTC
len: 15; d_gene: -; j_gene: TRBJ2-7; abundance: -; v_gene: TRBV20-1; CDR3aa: CSAREGGVGAYEQYF; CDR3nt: TGCAGTGCTAGAGAAGGGGGAGTTGGGGCTTACGAGCAGTACTTC
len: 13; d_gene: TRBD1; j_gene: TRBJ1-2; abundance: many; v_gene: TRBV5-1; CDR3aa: CASNADRDYGYTF; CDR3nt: TGCGCCAGCAACGCGGACAGGGACTATGGCTACACCTTC
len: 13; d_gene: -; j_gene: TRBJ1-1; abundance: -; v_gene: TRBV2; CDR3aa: CASARGEGTEAFF; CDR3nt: TGTGCCAGCGCGAGGGGGGAGGGCACTGAAGCTTTCTTT
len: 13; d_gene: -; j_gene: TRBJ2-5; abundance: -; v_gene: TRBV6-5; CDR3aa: CASSWAGRETQYF; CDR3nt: TGTGCCAGCAGTTGGGCGGGGCGGGAGACCCAGTACTTC
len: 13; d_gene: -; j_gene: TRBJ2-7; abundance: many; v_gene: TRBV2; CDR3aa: CASSEPPGGEQYF; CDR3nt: TGTGCCAGCAGTGAACCGCCGGGCGGCGAGCAGTACTTC
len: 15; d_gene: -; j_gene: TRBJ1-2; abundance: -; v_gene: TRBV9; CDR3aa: CASSAGTRSAYGYTF; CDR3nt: TGTGCCAGCAGCGCGGGTACGAGATCTGCCTATGGCTACACCTTC
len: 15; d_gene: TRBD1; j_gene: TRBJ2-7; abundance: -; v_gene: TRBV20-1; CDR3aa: CSAFPWDRGLYEQYF; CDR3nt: TGCAGTGCGTTCCCGTGGGACAGGGGGCTATACGAGCAGTACTTC
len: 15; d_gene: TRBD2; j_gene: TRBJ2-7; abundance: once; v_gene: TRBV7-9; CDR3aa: CASSLATSDSYEQYF; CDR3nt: TGTGCCAGCAGCTTGGCCACTAGCGACTCCTACGAGCAGTACTTC
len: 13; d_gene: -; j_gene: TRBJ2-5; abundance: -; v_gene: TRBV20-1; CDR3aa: CSARIGGAETQYF; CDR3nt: TGCAGTGCTAGAATCGGGGGCGCTGAGACCCAGTACTTC
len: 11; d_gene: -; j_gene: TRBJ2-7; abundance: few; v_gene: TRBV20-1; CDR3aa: CSASLVDEQYF; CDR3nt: TGCAGTGCTAGTTTAGTCGACGAGCAGTACTTC
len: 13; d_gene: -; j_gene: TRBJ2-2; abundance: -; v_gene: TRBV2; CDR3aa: CASSDMRPRELFF; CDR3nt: TGTGCCAGCAGTGACATGAGACCACGGGAGCTGTTTTTT
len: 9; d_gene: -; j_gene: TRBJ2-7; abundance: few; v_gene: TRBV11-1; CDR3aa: CPSSYEQYF; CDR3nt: TGTCCCAGCAGTTACGAGCAGTACTTC
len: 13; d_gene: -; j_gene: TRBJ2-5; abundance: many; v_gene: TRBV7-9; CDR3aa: CASRRSHQETQYF; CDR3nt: TGTGCCAGCAGACGGTCACACCAAGAGACCCAGTACTTC
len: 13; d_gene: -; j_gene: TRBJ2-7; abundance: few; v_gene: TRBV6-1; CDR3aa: CASGQGTNYEQYF; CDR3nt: TGTGCCAGCGGCCAGGGGACTAACTACGAGCAGTACTTC
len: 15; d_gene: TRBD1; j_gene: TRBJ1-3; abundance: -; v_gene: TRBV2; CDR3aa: CASRGGQGIGYTIYF; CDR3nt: TGTGCCAGCAGAGGGGGACAGGGAATCGGCTACACCATATATTTT
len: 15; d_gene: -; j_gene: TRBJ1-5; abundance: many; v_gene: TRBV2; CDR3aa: CASSLLATLNQPQHF; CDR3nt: TGTGCCAGCAGTCTTCTGGCCACACTCAATCAGCCCCAGCATTTT
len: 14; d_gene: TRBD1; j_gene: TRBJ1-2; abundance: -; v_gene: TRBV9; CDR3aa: CASSPPGQGAGYTF; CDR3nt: TGTGCCAGCAGTCCTCCGGGACAGGGGGCAGGCTACACCTTC
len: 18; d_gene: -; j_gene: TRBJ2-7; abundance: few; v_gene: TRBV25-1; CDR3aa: CASSSRTGQAGSSYEQYF; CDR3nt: TGTGCCAGCAGCTCTCGGACAGGGCAAGCGGGGAGCTCCTACGAGCAGTACTTC
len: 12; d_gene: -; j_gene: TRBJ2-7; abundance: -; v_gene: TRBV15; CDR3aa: CATSRGTYEQYF; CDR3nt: TGTGCCACCAGCAGAGGGACTTACGAGCAGTACTTC